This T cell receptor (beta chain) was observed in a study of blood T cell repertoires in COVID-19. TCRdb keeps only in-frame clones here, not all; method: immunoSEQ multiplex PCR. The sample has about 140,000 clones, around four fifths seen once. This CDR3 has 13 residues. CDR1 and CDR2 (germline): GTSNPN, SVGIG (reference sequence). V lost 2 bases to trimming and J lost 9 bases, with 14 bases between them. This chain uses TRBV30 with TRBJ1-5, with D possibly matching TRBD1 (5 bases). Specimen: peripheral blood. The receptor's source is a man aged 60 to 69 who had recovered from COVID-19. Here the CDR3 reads CAWSKGSSTPQHF. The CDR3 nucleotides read TGTGCCTGGAGTAAGGGGTCCTCTACGCCCCAGCATTTT.